This is a list of T cell receptor beta chains from one sample in a study of CD8+ T cells in alopecia areata. Clones were sequenced by immunoSEQ multiplex PCR, and TCRdb holds only the in-frame ones, with some missing. The sample lists approximately 180,000 clones, around three fifths seen once, with approximately 1% in the top ten. The source was CD4+ T cells sorted from blood, collected at week 24, from a patient treated with tofacitinib. The receptor set was obtained from a human donor with alopecia areata. The CDR3 runs from the conserved cysteine through the conserved F or W. Each record gives: D gene, J gene, V gene, CDR3 protein. The D gene is left open where the match is weak.

>TRBD2|TRBJ2-3|TRBV19
CASSVLAGGRTDTQYF
>NA|TRBJ2-3|TRBV7-2
CASSANTDTQYF
>TRBD1|TRBJ1-1|TRBV5-6
CASSRGDRSRTEAFF
>NA|TRBJ2-1|TRBV30
CAWSKVTSSYNEQFF
>TRBD1|TRBJ2-3|TRBV30
CAGDRGLSTDTQYF
>NA|TRBJ1-6|TRBV10-3
CATGVQSSNSPLHF
>NA|TRBJ1-1|TRBV25-1
CASTNTGAEAFF
>NA|TRBJ1-1|TRBV19
CASSIQGNTEAFF
>NA|TRBJ1-4|TRBV25-1
CASSDFIGWNEKLFF
>NA|TRBJ2-7|TRBV11-1
CASSLQSGRRFEQYF